This TCR beta chain is from a study of T cell changes during pregnancy in multiple sclerosis. Trimming took off 6 bases at V and 2 bases at J, with 15 bases between the two ends. Germline CDR1 SGHRS, CDR2 YFSETQ. The CDR3 runs to 15 residues. Libraries were prepared by immunoSEQ multiplex PCR; TCRdb keeps only in-frame clonotypes and omits some of them. The sample carries fewer than 35,000 clones, about nine tenths recorded once. The receptor comes from a female donor with multiple sclerosis, enrolled in a pregnancy study. This chain links TRBV5-1 with TRBJ2-1; D might be TRBD2 (6 bases). The sample here was CD8+ T cells from peripheral blood mononuclear cells, taken in the second trimester of pregnancy. CDR3: CASTPERVTYNEQFF. The CDR3 region has the DNA TGCGCCAGCACCCCGGAGCGGGTCACCTACAATGAGCAGTTCTTC.